This T cell receptor (beta chain) was captured by sequencing in a study of T cell responses to AZD1222 COVID-19 vaccine. Study results and limitations: Of the AZD1222 recipients, only 5 or 6 were seropositive at baseline.

Here immunoSEQ multiplex PCR was the method, and the copy in TCRdb shows in-frame clones only, minus some. The table has about 73,000 clones, under 90% seen once. CDR3 size: 16 residues. Per the germline V gene, CDR1 is MGHRA and CDR2 is YSYEKL. Trimming took 2 bases from V and 3 from J; bases not matched to a gene: 9. Remarks on this clone: What it binds is unknown.

The receptor was isolated from an adult who received the AZD1222 COVID-19 vaccine. Sequenced material: peripheral blood, taken 28 days after the second AZD1222 dose. J is TRBJ2-7 and V is TRBV4-1, with 8 bases matching TRBD1. The chain's CDR3 is CASSQPTDRARYEQYF. The CDR3 coding sequence is TGCGCCAGCAGCCAACCGACGGACAGGGCCCGCTACGAGCAGTACTTC.